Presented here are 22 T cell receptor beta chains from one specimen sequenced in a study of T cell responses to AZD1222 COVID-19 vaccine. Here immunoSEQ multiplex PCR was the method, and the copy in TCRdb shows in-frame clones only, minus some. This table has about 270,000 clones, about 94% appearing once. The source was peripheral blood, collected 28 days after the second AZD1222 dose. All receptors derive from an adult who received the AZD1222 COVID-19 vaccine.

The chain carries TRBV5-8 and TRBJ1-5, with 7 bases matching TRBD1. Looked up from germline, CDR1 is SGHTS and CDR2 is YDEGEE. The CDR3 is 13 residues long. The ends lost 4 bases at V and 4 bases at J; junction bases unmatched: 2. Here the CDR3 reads CASSQQGNQPQHF. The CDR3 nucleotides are TGTGCCAGCAGCCAACAGGGGAATCAGCCCCAGCATTTT.

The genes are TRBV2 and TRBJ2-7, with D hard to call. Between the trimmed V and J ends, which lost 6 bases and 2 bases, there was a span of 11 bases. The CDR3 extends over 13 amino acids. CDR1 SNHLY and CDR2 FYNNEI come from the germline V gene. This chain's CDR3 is CASRLQLPYEQYF. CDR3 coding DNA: TGTGCCAGCAGGTTACAGCTACCCTACGAGCAGTACTTC.

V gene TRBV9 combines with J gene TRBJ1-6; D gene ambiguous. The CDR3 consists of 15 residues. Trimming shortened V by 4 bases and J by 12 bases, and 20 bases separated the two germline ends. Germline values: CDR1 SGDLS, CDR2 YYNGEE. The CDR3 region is CASSPMGSEERPLHF. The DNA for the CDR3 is TGTGCCAGCAGCCCCATGGGGTCGGAGGAGAGACCCCTCCACTTT.

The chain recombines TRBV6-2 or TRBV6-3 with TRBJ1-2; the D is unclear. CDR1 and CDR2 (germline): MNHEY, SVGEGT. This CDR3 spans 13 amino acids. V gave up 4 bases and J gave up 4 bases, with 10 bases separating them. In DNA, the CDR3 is TGTGCCAGCAGTTCCCAGCCCCTCTATGGCTACACCTTC. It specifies CASSSQPLYGYTF.

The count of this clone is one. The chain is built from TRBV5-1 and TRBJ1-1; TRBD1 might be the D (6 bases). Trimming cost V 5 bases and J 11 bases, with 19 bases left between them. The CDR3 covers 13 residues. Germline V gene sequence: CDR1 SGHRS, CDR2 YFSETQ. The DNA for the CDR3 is TGCGCCAGCAGACCCACGGGGGCTGGTTCGGCTTTCTTT. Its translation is CASRPTGAGSAFF.

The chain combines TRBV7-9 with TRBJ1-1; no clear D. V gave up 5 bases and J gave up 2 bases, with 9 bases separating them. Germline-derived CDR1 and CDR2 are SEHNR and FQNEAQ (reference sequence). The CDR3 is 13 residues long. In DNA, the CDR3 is TGTGCCAGCAGCCACGGGGTTAACACTGAAGCTTTCTTT. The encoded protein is CASSHGVNTEAFF.

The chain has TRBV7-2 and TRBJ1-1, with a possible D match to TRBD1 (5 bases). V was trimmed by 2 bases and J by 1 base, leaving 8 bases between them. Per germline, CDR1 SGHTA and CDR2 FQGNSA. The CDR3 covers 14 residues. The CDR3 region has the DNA TGTGCCAGCAGCTTATTAGGGGCGAACACTGAAGCTTTCTTT. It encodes CASSLLGANTEAFF.

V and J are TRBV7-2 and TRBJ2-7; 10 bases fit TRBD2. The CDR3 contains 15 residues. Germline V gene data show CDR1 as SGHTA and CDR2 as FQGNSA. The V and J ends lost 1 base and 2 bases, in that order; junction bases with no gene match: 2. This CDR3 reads CASSLEAGGAYEQYF. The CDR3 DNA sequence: TGTGCCAGCAGCTTAGAAGCGGGGGGGGCCTACGAGCAGTACTTC.

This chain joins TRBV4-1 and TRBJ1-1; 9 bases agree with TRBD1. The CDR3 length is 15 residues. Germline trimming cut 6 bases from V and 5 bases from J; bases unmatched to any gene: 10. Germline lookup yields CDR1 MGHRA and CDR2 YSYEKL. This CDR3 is CASRPLGTGSTEAFF. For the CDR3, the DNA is TGCGCCAGCAGGCCCTTGGGGACAGGGTCTACTGAAGCTTTCTTT.

The CDR3 here is CASSSSGSEQYF. CDR3 nucleotides: TGTGCCAGCAGCTCCTCGGGCTCCGAGCAGTACTTC. V gene TRBV7-2 combines with J gene TRBJ2-7; no clear D. Germline V gene lookup returns CDR1 SGHTA and CDR2 FQGNSA. The CDR3 is 12 amino acids. V lost 4 bases and J 6 bases, leaving 10 bases between the germline ends.

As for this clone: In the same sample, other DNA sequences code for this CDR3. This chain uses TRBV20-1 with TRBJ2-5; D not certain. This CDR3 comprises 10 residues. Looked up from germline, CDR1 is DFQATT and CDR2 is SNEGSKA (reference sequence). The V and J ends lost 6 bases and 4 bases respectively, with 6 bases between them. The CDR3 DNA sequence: TGCAGTGCGCGACGAGAGACCCAGTACTTC. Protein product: CSARRETQYF.

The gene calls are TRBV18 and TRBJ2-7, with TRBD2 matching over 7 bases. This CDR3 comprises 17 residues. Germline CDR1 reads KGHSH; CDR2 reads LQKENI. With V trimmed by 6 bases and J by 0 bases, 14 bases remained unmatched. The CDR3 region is CASSRGSGHLSSYEQYF. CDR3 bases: TGTGCCAGCTCCCGCGGGAGTGGACACCTGAGCTCCTACGAGCAGTACTTC.

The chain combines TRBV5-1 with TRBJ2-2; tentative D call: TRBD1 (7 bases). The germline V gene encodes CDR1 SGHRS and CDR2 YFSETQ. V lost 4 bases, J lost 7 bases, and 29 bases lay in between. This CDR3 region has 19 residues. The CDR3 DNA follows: TGCGCCAGCAGCCAGGCCCCCTCGACAGGGAGGTTTCTGGGCGGGGAGCTGTTTTTT. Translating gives CASSQAPSTGRFLGGELFF.

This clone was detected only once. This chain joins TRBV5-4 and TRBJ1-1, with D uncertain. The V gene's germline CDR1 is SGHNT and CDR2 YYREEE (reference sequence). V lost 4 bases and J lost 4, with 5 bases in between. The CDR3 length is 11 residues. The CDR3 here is CASSGRTEAFF. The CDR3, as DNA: TGTGCCAGCAGCGGACGCACTGAAGCTTTCTTT.

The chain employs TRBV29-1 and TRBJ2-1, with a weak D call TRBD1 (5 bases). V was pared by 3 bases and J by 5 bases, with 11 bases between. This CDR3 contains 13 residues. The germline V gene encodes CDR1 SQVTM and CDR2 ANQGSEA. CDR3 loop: CSVERQQNNEQFF. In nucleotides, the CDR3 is TGCAGCGTTGAGAGACAGCAAAACAATGAGCAGTTCTTC.

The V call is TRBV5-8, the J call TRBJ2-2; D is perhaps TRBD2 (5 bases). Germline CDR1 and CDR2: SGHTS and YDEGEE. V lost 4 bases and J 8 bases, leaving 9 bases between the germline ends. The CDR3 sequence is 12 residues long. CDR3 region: CASSTGEGELFF. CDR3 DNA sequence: TGTGCCAGCAGCACCGGGGAGGGGGAGCTGTTTTTT.

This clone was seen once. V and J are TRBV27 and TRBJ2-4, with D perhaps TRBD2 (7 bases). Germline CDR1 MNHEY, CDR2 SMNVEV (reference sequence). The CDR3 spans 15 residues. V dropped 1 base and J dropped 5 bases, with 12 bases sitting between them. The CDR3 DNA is TGTGCCAGCAGTTTATTCGGGGGGCGCGAAAACATTCAGTACTTC. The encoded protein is CASSLFGGRENIQYF.

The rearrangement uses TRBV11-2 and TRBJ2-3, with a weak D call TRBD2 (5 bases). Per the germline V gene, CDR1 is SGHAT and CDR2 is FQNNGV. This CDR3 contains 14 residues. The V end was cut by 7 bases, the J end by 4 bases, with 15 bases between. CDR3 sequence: CASTRRHGADTQYF. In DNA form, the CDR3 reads TGTGCCAGCACCCGCCGACACGGGGCAGATACGCAGTATTTT.

CDR3 bases: TGCAGCGTCGCAGAACCAGGACTCAATCAGCCCCAGCATTTT. This encodes CSVAEPGLNQPQHF. The chain carries TRBV29-1 and TRBJ1-5; unclear D gene. V lost 6 bases and J lost 3, with 15 bases in between. The length of the CDR3 is 14 residues. CDR1 is SQVTM, CDR2 ANQGSEA, per germline.

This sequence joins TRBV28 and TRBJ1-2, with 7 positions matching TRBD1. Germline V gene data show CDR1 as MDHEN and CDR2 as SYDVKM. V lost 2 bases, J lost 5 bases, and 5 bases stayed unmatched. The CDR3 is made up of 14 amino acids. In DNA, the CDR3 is TGTGCCAGCAGTTTACCCGGGACAGATTATGGCTACACCTTC. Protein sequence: CASSLPGTDYGYTF.

The CDR3 DNA follows: TGTGCCTGGAGTCCGGGACTAGCGAGCACCGGGGAGCTGTTTTTT. Translated, it gives CAWSPGLASTGELFF. This chain uses TRBV30 with TRBJ2-2, with TRBD2 identical over 10 bases. The CDR3 loop spans 15 amino acids. With 2 bases clipped from V and 4 bases from J, the junction kept 4 bases outside the gene matches. Per the germline V gene, CDR1 is GTSNPN and CDR2 is SVGIG (reference sequence). The full variable domain, its missing parts supplied by reference TRBV30 and TRBJ2-2, is SQTIHQWPATLVQPVGSPLSLECTVEGTSNPNLYWYRQAAGRGLQLLFYSVGIGQISSEVPQNLSASRPQDRQFILSSKKLLLSDSGFYLCAWSPGLASTGELFFGEGSRLTVL.

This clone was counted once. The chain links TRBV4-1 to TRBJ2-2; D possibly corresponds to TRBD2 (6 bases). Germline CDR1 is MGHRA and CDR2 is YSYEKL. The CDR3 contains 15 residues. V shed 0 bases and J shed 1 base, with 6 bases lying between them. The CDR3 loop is CASSQEGGNTGELFF. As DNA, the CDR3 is TGCGCCAGCAGCCAAGAGGGGGGGAACACCGGGGAGCTGTTTTTT.